The T cell receptor (beta chain) under discussion was sequenced for a study of blood T cell repertoires in COVID-19. Looked up from germline, CDR1 is LGHDT and CDR2 is YNNKEL (reference sequence). The CDR3 has 15 residues. J was trimmed by 5 bases and V by 2 bases; bases with no gene match: 7. Measured with immunoSEQ multiplex PCR; TCRdb has only the in-frame clones, and not every one. The data contain 70,000 or so clones, about 80% of them singletons. Specimen: peripheral blood. This receptor was obtained from a woman in her 70s with acute or convalescent COVID-19. The chain combines TRBV3-1 (or the pseudogene TRBV3-2) with TRBJ2-5; 8 nucleotides line up with TRBD2. The CDR3 loop is CASSQSGSWEETQYF. CDR3 nucleotide sequence: TGTGCCAGCAGCCAAAGCGGGAGCTGGGAGGAGACCCAGTACTTC.